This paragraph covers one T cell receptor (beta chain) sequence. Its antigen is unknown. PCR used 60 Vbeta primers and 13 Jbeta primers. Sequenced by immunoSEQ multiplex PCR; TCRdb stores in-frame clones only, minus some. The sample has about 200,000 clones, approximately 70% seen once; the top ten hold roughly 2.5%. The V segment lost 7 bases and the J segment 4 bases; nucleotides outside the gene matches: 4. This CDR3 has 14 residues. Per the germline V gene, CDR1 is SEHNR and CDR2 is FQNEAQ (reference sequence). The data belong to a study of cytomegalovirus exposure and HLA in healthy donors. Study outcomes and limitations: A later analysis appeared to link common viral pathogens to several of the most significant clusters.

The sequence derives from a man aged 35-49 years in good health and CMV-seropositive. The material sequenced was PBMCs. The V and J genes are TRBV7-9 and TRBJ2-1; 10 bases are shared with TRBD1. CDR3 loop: CASTLDRGYNEQFF. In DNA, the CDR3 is TGTGCCAGCACCCTGGACAGGGGGTACAATGAGCAGTTCTTC.